This T cell receptor (beta chain) appears in the sequencing data of a study of T cell repertoires in cytomegalovirus infection. Study information: From public TCR beta signatures came an indication of both CMV infection and matching HLA type.

The CDR3 covers 15 residues. The V end lost 4 bases, the J end lost 6 bases, and 18 bases lay between the germline ends. Germline V lookup: CDR1 MGHRA, CDR2 YSYEKL. TCRdb recomputed calls from the reads with MiXCR, one row per CDR3 protein. The repertoire consists of some 170,000 distinct CDR3 sequences, with 15% to 20% occurring once and the leading ten covering about 23%. Sequenced material: CD8+ T cells from PBMCs. The chain combines TRBV4-1 with TRBJ1-2, with a weak D call TRBD1 (6 bases). The TCR sequence derives from a human donor in good health (CMV status not recorded). Some clones in this sample may be carry-over from other donors' samples. Here the CDR3 reads CASSPRDFRDNGYTF. The CDR3 DNA follows: TGCGCCAGCAGCCCTAGGGACTTTAGGGACAATGGCTACACCTTC.